This T cell receptor (beta chain) appears in the sequencing data of a study of T cell responses to AZD1222 COVID-19 vaccine. The protocol was immunoSEQ multiplex PCR, while the TCRdb copy is restricted to in-frame clones and leaves out a portion. Seen here are over 110,000 clones, around 91% observed once, and the top ten hold 9.3%. Worth noting for this clone: This same CDR3 is encoded by further DNA sequences in the sample.

The starting material was peripheral blood, obtained 28 days after the second AZD1222 dose. This TCR was sampled from an adult who received the AZD1222 COVID-19 vaccine.

The CDR3 here is CASSLQGNTEAFF. CDR3 nucleotide sequence: TGTGCCAGCAGTCTACAGGGGAACACTGAAGCTTTCTTT. The V and J genes are TRBV28 and TRBJ1-1; weak D call: TRBD1 (6 bases). Looked up from germline, CDR1 is MDHEN and CDR2 is SYDVKM. The V and J ends lost 5 bases and 1 base respectively, with 8 bases between them. The CDR3 is 13 amino acids.